This TCR beta chain was observed in a study of persistence of HIV-infected CD4 T cells. The length of the CDR3 is 13 residues. Trimming took off 5 bases at V and 4 bases at J, with 10 bases between the two ends. The V gene's germline CDR1 is SGHNT and CDR2 YENEEA. The libraries were made with immunoSEQ version 4 in survey mode. Using immunoSEQ multiplex PCR, the repertoire was profiled, and TCRdb retains in-frame clones only, with some absent. The sample yields 45,000 or so clones, approximately 90% seen once. This nonspecific control used anti-CD3/anti-CD28 bead stimulation of CD4+ T cells. Sorting selected CD4+ T cells upregulating both CD40 ligand and CD69. Overall study findings and caveats: Compared with CD3/CD28-stimulated cells, CMV- and Gag-responding cells showed lower TCRbeta richness.

To note about this clone: Its specificity is unknown.

The sequenced sample was CD4+ T cells sorted from PBMCs after roughly 18-hour stimulation, obtained from a patient who received antiretroviral therapy. This chain joins TRBV11-3 and TRBJ2-3; no reliable D call. The sequence was obtained from an adult woman with HIV who was CMV-seropositive. CDR3 region: CASSPRWADTQYF. The CDR3, as DNA: TGTGCCAGCAGCCCCCGTTGGGCAGATACGCAGTATTTT.